Presented here are 27 T cell receptor beta chains from one specimen sequenced in a study of blood T cell repertoires in COVID-19. Clones were sequenced by immunoSEQ multiplex PCR, and TCRdb holds only the in-frame ones, with some missing. The sample records about 490,000 clones, approximately 85% being singletons. The sample comprised peripheral blood. Receptors originate from a human donor in a cohort sampled during active COVID-19.

The count of this clone is one. The chain carries TRBV7-9 and TRBJ2-1; 8 bases line up with TRBD1. The ends lost 5 bases at V and 7 bases at J; junction bases unmatched: 13. CDR1 is SEHNR, CDR2 FQNEAQ, per germline (reference sequence). The CDR3 totals 16 residues. The CDR3 loop is CASSPRIRGLSNEQFF. CDR3 in DNA: TGTGCCAGCAGCCCCCGGATCAGGGGGCTATCTAATGAGCAGTTCTTC.

CDR3 bases: TGTGCCAGCAGTAGCCTCACGAGTCCCTATGGCTACACCTTC. Amino acids: CASSSLTSPYGYTF. The chain couples TRBV6-5 to TRBJ1-2; D remains unclear. Germline V gives CDR1 MNHEY, CDR2 SVGAGI. The CDR3 has 14 residues. Deletions cut 5 bases from V and 4 bases from J, with 14 bases between.

The chain recombines TRBV28 with TRBJ1-2; D remains ambiguous. This CDR3 comprises 12 residues. V dropped 3 bases and J dropped 9 bases, with 11 bases sitting between them. CDR1 and CDR2 (germline): MDHEN, SYDVKM. This CDR3 reads CASSLSRVSYTF. The CDR3 coding sequence is TGTGCCAGCAGTTTGAGTCGGGTCAGCTACACCTTC.

The rearrangement links TRBV19 to TRBJ2-3, with 7 bases matching TRBD2. The length of the CDR3 is 15 residues. CDR1 LNHDA and CDR2 SQIVND come from the germline V gene (reference sequence). Unmatched junction bases numbered 10, after V lost 8 bases and J lost 2 bases. The CDR3 protein is CASRERGGLTDTQYF. The CDR3 bases are TGTGCCAGTCGGGAGCGGGGAGGACTCACAGATACGCAGTATTTT.

This clone was recorded once. The V gene is TRBV28, the J gene TRBJ2-2; 12 bases are shared with TRBD1. The CDR3 is 18 amino acids. The J segment lost 3 bases and the V segment lost 2 bases, leaving 7 bases of the junction unmatched. The germline CDR1 and CDR2 sequences are MDHEN and SYDVKM. CDR3 bases: TGTGCCAGCAGTTTAACGGGACAGGGGGCTGCGGACACCGGGGAGCTGTTTTTT. Its protein product is CASSLTGQGAADTGELFF.

This sequence joins TRBV9 and TRBJ1-2; 8 nucleotides align to TRBD1. Germline V gene sequence: CDR1 SGDLS, CDR2 YYNGEE. CDR3 length: 13 residues. J gave up 8 bases and V 6 bases, and 9 bases lay outside the gene matches. This CDR3 is CASNPGQGGGYTF. The DNA for the CDR3 is TGTGCCAGCAACCCCGGACAGGGAGGAGGCTACACCTTC.

This sequence joins TRBV6-7 and TRBJ1-4; no reliable D call. TRBV6-7 is recorded as an ORF, its role being uncertain. The CDR3 contains 14 residues. V lost 11 bases to trimming and J lost 0 bases, with 13 bases between them. For the CDR3, the DNA is TGTGCCTTCGGACTGCTCCCAACTAATGAAAAACTGTTTTTT. Translated, it gives CAFGLLPTNEKLFF.

DNA for the CDR3: TGTGCCAGCAGTTTATGGGCCCCGGGAGGGGATACGCAGTATTTT. This translates into CASSLWAPGGDTQYF. The rearrangement uses TRBV27 and TRBJ2-3; TRBD2 matches at 8 bases. Per the germline V gene, CDR1 is MNHEY and CDR2 is SMNVEV (reference sequence). CDR3 size: 15 residues. Unmatched junction bases numbered 6, after V lost 1 base and J lost 6 bases.

Notes on this clone: This sequence may be a read error, since a much larger clone differs from it by one base. The gene calls are TRBV2 and TRBJ2-5, with 9 bases identical to TRBD1. Germline-derived CDR1 and CDR2 are SNHLY and FYNNEI. Losses at the gene ends were 6 bases for V and 3 bases for J; bases not matched to a gene: 2. CDR3 length: 13 amino acids. The CDR3 loop reads CASSRDREETQYF. The CDR3, as DNA: TGTGCCAGCAGCCGGGACAGGGAAGAGACCCAGTACTTC.

V usage is TRBV19 and J usage is TRBJ2-2; possibly TRBD2 for D (6 bases). In germline, CDR1 is LNHDA, CDR2 SQIVND (reference sequence). The V end was cut by 5 bases, the J end by 2 bases, with 18 bases between. The CDR3 loop spans 17 amino acids. Here the CDR3 DNA reads TGTGCCAGTAGTTCGGAGCGGGTGTCCCCAAACACCGGGGAGCTGTTTTTT. Protein product: CASSSERVSPNTGELFF. Looking up the rest from reference TRBV19 and TRBJ2-2 gives the full variable domain: DGGITQSPKYLFRKEGQNVTLSCEQNLNHDAMYWYRQDPGQGLRLIYYSQIVNDFQKGDIAEGYSVSREKKESFPLTVTSAQKNPTAFYLCASSSERVSPNTGELFFGEGSRLTVL.

The chain joins TRBV7-3 to TRBJ2-1, with a weak D call TRBD2 (6 bases). V lost 1 base to trimming and J lost 10 bases, with 17 bases between them. This CDR3 region has 15 residues. The V gene's germline CDR1 is SGHTA and CDR2 FQGTGA. The CDR3 protein is CASSLSRESVWEQFF. The CDR3 region has the DNA TGTGCCAGCAGCTTAAGTCGGGAGTCCGTATGGGAGCAGTTCTTC.

V is TRBV21-1 and J is TRBJ1-2. TRBV21-1 is termed a pseudogene. The CDR3 is 12 residues long. For the CDR3, the DNA is TGTGCCAGCAGACAGGGAGGGGGAGGCTACACCTTC. It codes for CASRQGGGGYTF.

This clone has just one count. The genes are TRBV18 and TRBJ1-2; 7 positions match TRBD1. The V and J ends lost 3 bases and 7 bases, in that order; junction bases with no gene match: 8. The CDR3 loop spans 14 amino acids. Germline V gene sequence: CDR1 KGHSH, CDR2 LQKENI. CDR3: CASSPSGGHVGYTF. CDR3 coding DNA: TGTGCCAGCTCACCGTCAGGGGGGCACGTTGGCTACACCTTC.

V usage is TRBV6-2 or TRBV6-3 and J usage is TRBJ1-1; D is ambiguous. The CDR3 contains 13 residues. The V gene's germline CDR1 is MNHEY and CDR2 SVGEGT. Trimming removed 0 bases at V and 5 bases at J, with 7 bases between. As DNA, the CDR3 is TGTGCCAGCAGTTACTCCCTAGTAACTGAAGCTTTCTTT. Its translation: CASSYSLVTEAFF.

This sequence joins TRBV19 and TRBJ1-5, with 8 bases lining up with TRBD1. Germline CDR1 is LNHDA and CDR2 is SQIVND (reference sequence). V was pared by 3 bases and J by 3 bases, with 7 bases of the junction left unmatched. This CDR3 contains 16 residues. CDR3: CASSIQGTGHNQPQHF. Written as DNA, the CDR3 is TGTGCCAGTAGTATCCAAGGGACAGGACACAATCAGCCCCAGCATTTT.

The V and J genes are TRBV6-4 and TRBJ1-3; tentative D call: TRBD1 (6 bases). The ends were cut back, 6 bases at V and 6 bases at J, with 24 bases in the middle. Germline lookup yields CDR1 MRHNA and CDR2 SNTAGT. The length of the CDR3 is 17 residues. In DNA form, the CDR3 reads TGTGCCAGCAGAGGAGCCCCACAGGGAGGGTGTGAAAACACCATATATTTT. It is translated as CASRGAPQGGCENTIYF.

The V call is TRBV30, the J call TRBJ2-1, with 16 bases fitting TRBD2. The CDR3 is 22 amino acids. Trimming removed 8 bases from V and 0 bases from J; junction bases left unmatched: 22. Per the germline V gene, CDR1 is GTSNPN and CDR2 is SVGIG (reference sequence). In nucleotides, the CDR3 is TGTGCCGGAAAAACGGGGACTAGCGGGAGGGCAAGCCTTTTCAGCTCCTACAATGAGCAGTTCTTC. Translation: CAGKTGTSGRASLFSSYNEQFF. Drawing the rest from reference TRBV30 and TRBJ2-1, the complete variable domain is SQTIHQWPATLVQPVGSPLSLECTVEGTSNPNLYWYRQAAGRGLQLLFYSVGIGQISSEVPQNLSASRPQDRQFILSSKKLLLSDSGFYLCAGKTGTSGRASLFSSYNEQFFGPGTRLTVL.

The chain couples TRBV27 to TRBJ2-2; 12 bases align to TRBD2. There are 18 residues in the CDR3. V dropped 5 bases and J dropped 0; count of bases not matched to a gene: 7. From germline, CDR1 is MNHEY and CDR2 SMNVEV (reference sequence). DNA for the CDR3: TGTGCCAGCAGTCAACTGACTAGCGGGAGAACGAACACCGGGGAGCTGTTTTTT. Amino acid sequence: CASSQLTSGRTNTGELFF.

V gene TRBV5-1 combines with J gene TRBJ2-7; D possibly corresponds to TRBD2 (5 bases). Looked up from germline, CDR1 is SGHRS and CDR2 is YFSETQ. The germline V and J ends were trimmed by 1 base and 1 base, with 9 bases remaining between them. This CDR3 has 14 amino acids. The CDR3 sequence: CASSLPEASYEQYF. The CDR3, as DNA: TGCGCCAGCAGCTTGCCGGAGGCTTCCTACGAGCAGTACTTC.

J is TRBJ1-2 and V is TRBV7-9; D is ambiguous. The CDR3 totals 11 residues. CDR1 is SEHNR, CDR2 FQNEAQ, per germline (reference sequence). Trimming removed 5 bases from V and 2 bases from J, with 3 bases in between. In nucleotides, the CDR3 is TGTGCCAGCAGCCAAAACTATGGCTACACCTTC. Translated: CASSQNYGYTF.

This chain links TRBV7-9 with TRBJ2-5, with 7 bases fitting TRBD1. The CDR3 runs to 15 residues. Trimming removed 5 bases from V and 5 bases from J; junction bases left unmatched: 11. The germline CDR1 and CDR2 sequences are SEHNR and FQNEAQ (reference sequence). The CDR3 DNA follows: TGTGCCAGCAGCACCTACAGGGGCGTAGGGGAGACCCAGTACTTC. Translating gives CASSTYRGVGETQYF.

This clone appeared a few times. J is TRBJ1-6 and V is TRBV7-2, with a tentative D call TRBD1 (5 bases). The CDR3 extends over 16 amino acids. V was cut by 5 bases and J by 1 base, with 12 bases left in between. Germline V lookup: CDR1 SGHTA, CDR2 FQGNSA. The chain's CDR3 is CASSQTDRSYNSPLHF. CDR3 bases: TGTGCCAGCAGCCAAACTGACAGATCCTATAATTCACCCCTCCACTTT.

The chain combines TRBV6-6 with TRBJ2-6, with 7 bases fitting TRBD1. From germline, CDR1 is MNHNY and CDR2 SVGAGI (reference sequence). The J segment lost 1 base and the V segment lost 5 bases, leaving 11 bases of the junction unmatched. CDR3 length: 18 amino acids. The CDR3 nucleotides read TGTGCCAGCAGTCTCCAGGGGGAAATACCTTCTGGGGCCAACGTCCTGACTTTC. Protein: CASSLQGEIPSGANVLTF.

The V call is TRBV19, the J call TRBJ1-3, with D maybe TRBD1 (6 bases). The CDR3 is 13 amino acids. V lost 7 bases to trimming and J lost 2 bases, with 9 bases between them. Germline assignment: CDR1 LNHDA and CDR2 SQIVND (reference sequence). This CDR3 is CASNSGAGNTIYF. Here the CDR3 DNA reads TGTGCCAGTAACTCAGGGGCTGGAAACACCATATATTTT.

J is TRBJ2-5 and V is TRBV5-1, with TRBD2 identical over 7 bases. The germline gives CDR1 SGHRS, CDR2 YFSETQ. V shed 4 bases and J 5 bases; nucleotides not matched to a gene: 11. This CDR3 has 15 amino acids. This CDR3 is CASSGAGVGRETQYF. The CDR3, as DNA: TGCGCCAGCAGCGGGGCGGGAGTAGGAAGGGAGACCCAGTACTTC.

This clone showed up just once. At the DNA level, this CDR3 is encoded by other sequences in the same sample as well. V is TRBV6-4 and J is TRBJ2-5, with D perhaps matching TRBD2 (5 bases). This CDR3 is 13 amino acids long. V lost 3 bases, J lost 5 bases, and 10 bases lay in between. The germline gives CDR1 MRHNA, CDR2 SNTAGT. Here the CDR3 reads CASSEREGETQYF. DNA of the CDR3: TGTGCCAGCAGTGAGAGGGAAGGGGAGACCCAGTACTTC.

This sequence joins TRBV11-3 and TRBJ2-7, with D perhaps matching TRBD2 (6 bases). In germline, CDR1 is SGHNT, CDR2 YENEEA. The CDR3 length is 16 residues. V gave up 0 bases and J gave up 2 bases, with 14 bases separating them. CDR3 loop: CASSLDGTPRAYEQYF. Written as DNA, the CDR3 is TGTGCCAGCAGCTTAGATGGGACTCCTAGGGCCTACGAGCAGTACTTC.